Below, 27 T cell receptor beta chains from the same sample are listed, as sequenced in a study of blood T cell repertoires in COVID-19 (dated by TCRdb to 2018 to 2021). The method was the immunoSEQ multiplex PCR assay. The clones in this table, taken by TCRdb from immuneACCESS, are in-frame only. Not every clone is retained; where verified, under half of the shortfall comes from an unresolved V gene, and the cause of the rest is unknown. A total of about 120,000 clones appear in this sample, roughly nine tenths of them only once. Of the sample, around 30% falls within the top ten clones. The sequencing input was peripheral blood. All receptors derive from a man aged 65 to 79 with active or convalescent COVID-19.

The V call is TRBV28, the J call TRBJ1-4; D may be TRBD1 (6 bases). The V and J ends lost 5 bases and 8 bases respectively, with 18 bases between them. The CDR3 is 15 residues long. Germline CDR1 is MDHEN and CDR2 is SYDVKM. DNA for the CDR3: TGTGCCAGCAGTGGTCACAGGGCTGTTGGGGAAAAACTGTTTTTT. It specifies CASSGHRAVGEKLFF. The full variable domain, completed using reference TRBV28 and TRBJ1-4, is DVKVTQSSRYLVKRTGEKVFLECVQDMDHENMFWYRQDPGLGLRLIYFSYDVKMKEKGDIPEGYSVSREKKERFSLILESASTNQTSMYLCASSGHRAVGEKLFFGSGTQLSVL.

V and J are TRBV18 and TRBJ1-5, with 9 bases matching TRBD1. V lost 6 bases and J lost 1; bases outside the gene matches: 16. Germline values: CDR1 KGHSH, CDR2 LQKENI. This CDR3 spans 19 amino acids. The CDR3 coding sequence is TGTGCCAGCTCCTCCGACGGGACAGGGCGTGAGGAAAGCAATCAGCCCCAGCATTTT. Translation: CASSSDGTGREESNQPQHF.

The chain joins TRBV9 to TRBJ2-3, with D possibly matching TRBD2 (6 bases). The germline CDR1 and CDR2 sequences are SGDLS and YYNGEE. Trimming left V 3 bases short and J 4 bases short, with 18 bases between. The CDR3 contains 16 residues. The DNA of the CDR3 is TGTGCCAGCAGCGGGGGCCGGACTTGGGAGGCAGATACGCAGTATTTT. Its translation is CASSGGRTWEADTQYF.

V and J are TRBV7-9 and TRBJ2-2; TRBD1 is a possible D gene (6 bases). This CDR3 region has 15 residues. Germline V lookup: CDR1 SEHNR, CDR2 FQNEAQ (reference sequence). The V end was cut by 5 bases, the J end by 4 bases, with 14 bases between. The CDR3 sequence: CASSTARGRTGELFF. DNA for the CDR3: TGTGCCAGCAGCACCGCCAGGGGACGCACCGGGGAGCTGTTTTTT.

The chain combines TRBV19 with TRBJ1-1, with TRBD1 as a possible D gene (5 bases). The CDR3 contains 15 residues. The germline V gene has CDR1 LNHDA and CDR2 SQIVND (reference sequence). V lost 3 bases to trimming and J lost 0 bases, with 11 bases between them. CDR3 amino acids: CASSIIAGLNTEAFF. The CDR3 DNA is TGTGCCAGTAGTATTATTGCAGGGCTGAACACTGAAGCTTTCTTT.

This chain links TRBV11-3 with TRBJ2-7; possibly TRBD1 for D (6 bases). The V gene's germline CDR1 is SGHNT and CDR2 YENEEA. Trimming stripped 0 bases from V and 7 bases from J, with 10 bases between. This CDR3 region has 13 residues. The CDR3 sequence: CASSLDAQGEQYF. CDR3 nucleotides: TGTGCCAGCAGCTTAGACGCCCAGGGGGAGCAGTACTTC.

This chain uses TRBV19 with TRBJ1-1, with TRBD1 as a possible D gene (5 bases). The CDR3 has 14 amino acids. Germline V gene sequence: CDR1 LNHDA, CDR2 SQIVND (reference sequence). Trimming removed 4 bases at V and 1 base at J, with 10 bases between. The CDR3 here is CASSTPGQNTEAFF. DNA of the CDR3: TGTGCCAGTAGTACTCCAGGACAGAACACTGAAGCTTTCTTT.

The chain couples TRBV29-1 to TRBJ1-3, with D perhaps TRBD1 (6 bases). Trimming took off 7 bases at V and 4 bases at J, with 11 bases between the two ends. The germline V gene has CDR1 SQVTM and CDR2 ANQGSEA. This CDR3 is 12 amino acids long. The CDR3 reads CSATGEGNTIYF. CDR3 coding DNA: TGCAGCGCGACAGGCGAGGGAAACACCATATATTTT. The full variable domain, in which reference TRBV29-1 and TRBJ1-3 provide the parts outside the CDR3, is SAVISQKPSRDICQRGTSLTIQCQVDSQVTMMFWYRQQPGQSLTLIATANQGSEATYESGFVIDKFPISRPNLTFSTLTVSNMSPEDSSIYLCSATGEGNTIYFGEGSWLTVV.

The CDR3 reads CTGRDGGTSYNEQFF. CDR3 coding DNA: TGCACCGGCCGGGACGGGGGTACCTCCTACAATGAGCAGTTCTTC. The gene calls are TRBV29-1 and TRBJ2-1, with D perhaps TRBD2 (6 bases). CDR1 is SQVTM and CDR2 is ANQGSEA in the germline V gene. CDR3 size: 15 residues.

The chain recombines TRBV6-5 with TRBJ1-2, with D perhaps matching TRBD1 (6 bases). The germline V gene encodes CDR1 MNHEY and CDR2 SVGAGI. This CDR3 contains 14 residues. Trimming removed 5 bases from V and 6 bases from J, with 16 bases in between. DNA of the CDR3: TGTGCCAGCAGTATCCTCCAGGGGACCCATGGCTACACCTTC. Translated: CASSILQGTHGYTF.

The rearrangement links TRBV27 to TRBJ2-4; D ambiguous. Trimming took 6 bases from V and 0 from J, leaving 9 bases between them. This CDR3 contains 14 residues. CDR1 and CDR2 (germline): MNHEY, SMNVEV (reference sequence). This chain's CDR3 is CASSPLLAKNIQYF. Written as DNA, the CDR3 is TGTGCCAGCAGCCCCCTCCTAGCCAAAAACATTCAGTACTTC.

Written as DNA, the CDR3 is TGCGCCAGCAGCCCGGAGGGACTAGCGGTTGCTGAGCAGTTCTTC. Residues: CASSPEGLAVAEQFF. This chain joins TRBV5-1 and TRBJ2-1, with TRBD2 matching over 11 bases. Germline V CDR1 and CDR2: SGHRS, YFSETQ. The CDR3 runs 15 residues. V was clipped by 4 bases and J by 9 bases; unmatched bases: 9.

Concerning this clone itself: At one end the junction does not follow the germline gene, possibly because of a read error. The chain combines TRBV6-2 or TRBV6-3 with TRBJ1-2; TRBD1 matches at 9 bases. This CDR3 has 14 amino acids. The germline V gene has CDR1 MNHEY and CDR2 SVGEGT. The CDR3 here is CASSSPPDRGLFIF. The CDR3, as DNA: TGTGCCAGCAGTTCACCCCCGGACAGGGGCCTTTTTATCTTC.

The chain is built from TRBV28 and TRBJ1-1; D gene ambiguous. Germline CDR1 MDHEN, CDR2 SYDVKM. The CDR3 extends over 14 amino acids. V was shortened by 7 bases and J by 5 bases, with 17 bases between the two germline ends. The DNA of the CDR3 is TGTGCCAGCACCATGGGCTCCGTTGGTACTGAAGCTTTCTTT. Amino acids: CASTMGSVGTEAFF.

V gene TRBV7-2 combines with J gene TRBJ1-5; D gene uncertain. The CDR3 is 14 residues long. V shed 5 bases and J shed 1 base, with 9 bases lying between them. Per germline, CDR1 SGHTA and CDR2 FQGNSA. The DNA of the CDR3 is TGTGCCAGCAGCCCCAGCGCCAGCAATCAGCCCCAGCATTTT. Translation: CASSPSASNQPQHF.

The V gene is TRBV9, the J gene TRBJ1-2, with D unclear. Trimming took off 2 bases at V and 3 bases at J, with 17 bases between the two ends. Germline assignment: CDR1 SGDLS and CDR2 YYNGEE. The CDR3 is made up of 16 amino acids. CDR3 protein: CASSVAQTPLYYGYTF. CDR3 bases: TGTGCCAGCAGCGTGGCACAGACACCGCTCTACTATGGCTACACCTTC.

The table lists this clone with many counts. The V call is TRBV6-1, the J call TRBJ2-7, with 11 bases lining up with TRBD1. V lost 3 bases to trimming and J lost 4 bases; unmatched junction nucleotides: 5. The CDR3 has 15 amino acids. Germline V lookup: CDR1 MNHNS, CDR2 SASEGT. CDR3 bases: TGTGCCAGCAGTGAGGGGACAGGGGGAAGGTACGAGCAGTACTTC. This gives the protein CASSEGTGGRYEQYF.

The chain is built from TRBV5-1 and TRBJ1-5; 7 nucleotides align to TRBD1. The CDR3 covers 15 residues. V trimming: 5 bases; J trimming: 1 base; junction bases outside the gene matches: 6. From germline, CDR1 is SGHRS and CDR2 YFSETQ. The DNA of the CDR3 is TGCGCCAGCAGTCGTACAGGGGCGAGCAATCAGCCCCAGCATTTT. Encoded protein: CASSRTGASNQPQHF.

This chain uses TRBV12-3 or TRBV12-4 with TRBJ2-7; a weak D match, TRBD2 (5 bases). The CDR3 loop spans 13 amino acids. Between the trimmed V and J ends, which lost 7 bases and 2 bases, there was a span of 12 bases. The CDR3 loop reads CASKRSGTYEQYF. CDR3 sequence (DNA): TGTGCCAGCAAAAGATCGGGGACCTACGAGCAGTACTTC.

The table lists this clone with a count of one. The CDR3 DNA is TGTGCCAGCAGCCCACAGGGGGGGACTCCCTACGAGCAGTACTTC. Its protein product is CASSPQGGTPYEQYF. The chain uses TRBV27 and TRBJ2-7; a possible D gene is TRBD1 (8 bases). V was cut by 6 bases and J by 2 bases, with 17 bases left in between. CDR1 and CDR2 from the germline V gene are MNHEY and SMNVEV (reference sequence). CDR3 length: 15 residues.

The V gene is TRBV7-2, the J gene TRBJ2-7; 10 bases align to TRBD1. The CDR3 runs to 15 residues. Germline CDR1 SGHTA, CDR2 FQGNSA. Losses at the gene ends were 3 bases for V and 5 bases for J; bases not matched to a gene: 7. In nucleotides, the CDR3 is TGTGCCAGCAGCTTGGGGGGGACAGGGGATAACGAGCAGTACTTC. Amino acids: CASSLGGTGDNEQYF.

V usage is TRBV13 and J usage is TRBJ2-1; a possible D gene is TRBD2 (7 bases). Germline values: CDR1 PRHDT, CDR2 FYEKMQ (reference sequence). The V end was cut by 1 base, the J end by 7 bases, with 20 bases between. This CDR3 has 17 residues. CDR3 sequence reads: CASSLDWGREPRNEQFF. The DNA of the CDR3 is TGTGCCAGCAGCTTAGATTGGGGGCGGGAGCCTCGGAATGAGCAGTTCTTC.

CDR3 loop: CASSLSAGNYGYTF. CDR3 in DNA: TGCGCCAGCAGCTTGTCGGCAGGGAACTATGGCTACACCTTC. The chain links TRBV5-1 to TRBJ1-2, with D possibly being TRBD1 (5 bases). This CDR3 spans 14 amino acids. V lost 1 base to trimming and J lost 2 bases, with 9 bases between them. CDR1 SGHRS and CDR2 YFSETQ come from the germline V gene.

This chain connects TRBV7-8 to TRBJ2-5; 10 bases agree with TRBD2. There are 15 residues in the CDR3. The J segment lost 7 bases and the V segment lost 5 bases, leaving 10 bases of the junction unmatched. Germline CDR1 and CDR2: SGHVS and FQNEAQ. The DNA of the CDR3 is TGTGCCAGCAGCCCTCTAGCGGGAGCTGGGGGGACCCAGTACTTC. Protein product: CASSPLAGAGGTQYF.

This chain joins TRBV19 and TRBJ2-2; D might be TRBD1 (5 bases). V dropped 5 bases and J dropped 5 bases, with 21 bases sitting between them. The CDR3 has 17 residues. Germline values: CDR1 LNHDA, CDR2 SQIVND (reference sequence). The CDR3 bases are TGTGCCAGTAGTTTGCGGACCCGGACAACGCTTACCGGGGAGCTGTTTTTT. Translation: CASSLRTRTTLTGELFF.

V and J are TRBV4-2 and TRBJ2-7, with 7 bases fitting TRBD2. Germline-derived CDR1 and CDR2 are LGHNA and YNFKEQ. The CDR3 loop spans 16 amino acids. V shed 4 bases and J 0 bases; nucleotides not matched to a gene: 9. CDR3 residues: CASSLWGRASSYEQYF. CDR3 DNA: TGTGCCAGCAGCCTTTGGGGGAGGGCGAGCTCCTACGAGCAGTACTTC.

CDR3 amino acids: CAWSPTNDRYGYTF. The CDR3 DNA sequence: TGTGCCTGGAGTCCCACTAACGATCGCTATGGCTACACCTTC. The chain has TRBV30 and TRBJ1-2; D gene unclear. The CDR3 is 14 amino acids. CDR1 and CDR2 from the germline V gene are GTSNPN and SVGIG (reference sequence). Trimming removed 2 bases from V and 4 bases from J, with 14 bases in between.